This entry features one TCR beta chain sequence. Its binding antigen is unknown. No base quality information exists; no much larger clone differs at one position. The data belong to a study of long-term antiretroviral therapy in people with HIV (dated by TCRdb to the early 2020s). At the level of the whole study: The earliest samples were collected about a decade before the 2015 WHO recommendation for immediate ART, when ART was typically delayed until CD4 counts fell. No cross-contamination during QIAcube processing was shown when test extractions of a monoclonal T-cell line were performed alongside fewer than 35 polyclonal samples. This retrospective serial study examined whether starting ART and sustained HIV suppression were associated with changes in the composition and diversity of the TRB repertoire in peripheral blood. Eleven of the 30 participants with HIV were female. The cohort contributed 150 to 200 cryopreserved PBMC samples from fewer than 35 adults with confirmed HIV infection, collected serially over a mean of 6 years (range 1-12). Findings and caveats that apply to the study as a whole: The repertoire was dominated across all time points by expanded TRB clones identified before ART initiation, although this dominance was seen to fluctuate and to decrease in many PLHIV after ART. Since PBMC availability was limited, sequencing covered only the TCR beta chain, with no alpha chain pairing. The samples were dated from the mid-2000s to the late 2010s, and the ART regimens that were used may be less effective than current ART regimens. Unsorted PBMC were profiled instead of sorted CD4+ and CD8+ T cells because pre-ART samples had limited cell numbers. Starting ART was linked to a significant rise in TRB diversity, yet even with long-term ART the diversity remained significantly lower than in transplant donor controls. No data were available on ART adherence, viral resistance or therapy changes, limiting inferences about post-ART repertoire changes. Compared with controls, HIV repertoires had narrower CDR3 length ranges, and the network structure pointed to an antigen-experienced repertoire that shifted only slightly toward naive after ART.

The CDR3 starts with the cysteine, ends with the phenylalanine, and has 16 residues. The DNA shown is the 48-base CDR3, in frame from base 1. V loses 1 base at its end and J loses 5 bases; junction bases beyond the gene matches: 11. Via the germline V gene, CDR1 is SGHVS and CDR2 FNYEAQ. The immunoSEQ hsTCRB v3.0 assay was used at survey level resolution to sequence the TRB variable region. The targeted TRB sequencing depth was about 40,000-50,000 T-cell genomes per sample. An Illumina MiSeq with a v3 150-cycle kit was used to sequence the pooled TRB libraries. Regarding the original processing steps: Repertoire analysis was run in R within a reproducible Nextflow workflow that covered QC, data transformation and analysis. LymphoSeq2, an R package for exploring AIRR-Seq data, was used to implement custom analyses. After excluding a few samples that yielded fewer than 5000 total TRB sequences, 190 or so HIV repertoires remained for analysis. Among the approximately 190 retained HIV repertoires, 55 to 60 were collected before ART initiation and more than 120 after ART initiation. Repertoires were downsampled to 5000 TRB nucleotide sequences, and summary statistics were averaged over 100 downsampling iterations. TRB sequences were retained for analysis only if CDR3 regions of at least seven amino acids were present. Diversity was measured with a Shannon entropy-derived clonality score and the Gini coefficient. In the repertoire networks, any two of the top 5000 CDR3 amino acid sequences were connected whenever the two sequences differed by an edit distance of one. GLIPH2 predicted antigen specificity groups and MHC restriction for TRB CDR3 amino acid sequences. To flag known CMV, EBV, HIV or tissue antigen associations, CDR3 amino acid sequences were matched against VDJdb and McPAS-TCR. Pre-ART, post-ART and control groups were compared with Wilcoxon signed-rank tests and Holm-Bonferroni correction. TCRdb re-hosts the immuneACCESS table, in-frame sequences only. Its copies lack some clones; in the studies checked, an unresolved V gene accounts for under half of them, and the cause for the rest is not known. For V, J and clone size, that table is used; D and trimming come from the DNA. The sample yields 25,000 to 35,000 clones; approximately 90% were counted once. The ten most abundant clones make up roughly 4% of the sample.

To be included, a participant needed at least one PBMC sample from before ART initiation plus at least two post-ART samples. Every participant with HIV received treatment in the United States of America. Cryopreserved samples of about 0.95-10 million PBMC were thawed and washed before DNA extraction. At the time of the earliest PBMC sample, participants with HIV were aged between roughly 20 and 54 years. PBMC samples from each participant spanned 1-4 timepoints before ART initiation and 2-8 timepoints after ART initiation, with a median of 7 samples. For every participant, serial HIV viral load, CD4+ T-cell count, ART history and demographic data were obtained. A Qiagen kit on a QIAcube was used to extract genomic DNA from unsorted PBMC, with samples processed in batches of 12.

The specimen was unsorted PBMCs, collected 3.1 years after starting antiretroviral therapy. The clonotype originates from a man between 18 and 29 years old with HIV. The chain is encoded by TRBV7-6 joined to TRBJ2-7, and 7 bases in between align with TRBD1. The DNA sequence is TGTGCCAGCAGCTTAGGGGCTGGGGACAGTTTAAACGAGCAGTACTTC. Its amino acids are CASSLGAGDSLNEQYF. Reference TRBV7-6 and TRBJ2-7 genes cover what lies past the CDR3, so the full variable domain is GAGVSQSPRYKVTKRGQDVALRCDPISGHVSLYWYRQALGQGPEFLTYFNYEAQQDKSGLPNDRFSAERPEGSISTLTIQRTEQRDSAMYRCASSLGAGDSLNEQYFGPGTRLTVT.